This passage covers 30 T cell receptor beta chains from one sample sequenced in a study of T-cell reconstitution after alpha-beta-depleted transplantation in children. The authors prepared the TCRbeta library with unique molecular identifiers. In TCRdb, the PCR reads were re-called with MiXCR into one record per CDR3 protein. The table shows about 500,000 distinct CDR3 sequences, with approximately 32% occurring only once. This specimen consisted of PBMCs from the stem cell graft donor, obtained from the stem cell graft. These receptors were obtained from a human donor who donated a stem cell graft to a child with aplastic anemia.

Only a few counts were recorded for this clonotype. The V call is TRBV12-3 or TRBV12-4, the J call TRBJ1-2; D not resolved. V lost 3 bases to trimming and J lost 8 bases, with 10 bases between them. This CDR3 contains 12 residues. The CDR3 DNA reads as TGTGCCAGCAGTTTTACCTTGGAGGGCTACACCTTC. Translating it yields CASSFTLEGYTF.

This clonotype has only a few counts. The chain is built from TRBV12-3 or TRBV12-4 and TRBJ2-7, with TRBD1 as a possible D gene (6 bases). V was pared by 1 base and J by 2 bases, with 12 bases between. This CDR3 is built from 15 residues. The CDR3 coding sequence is TGTGCCAGCAGTTTAGGGGACACCCCGGCCTACGAGCAGTACTTC. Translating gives CASSLGDTPAYEQYF.

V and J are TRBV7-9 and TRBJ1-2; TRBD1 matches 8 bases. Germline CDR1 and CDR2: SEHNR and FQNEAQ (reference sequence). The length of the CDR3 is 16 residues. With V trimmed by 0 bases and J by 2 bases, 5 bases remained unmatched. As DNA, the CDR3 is TGTGCCAGCAGCTTAGCCCTGACAGGGGACAACTATGGCTACACCTTC. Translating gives CASSLALTGDNYGYTF.

The CDR3 is CASSELRDRYEQYV. CDR3 nucleotides: TGTGCCAGCAGTGAATTGAGGGATAGGTACGAGCAGTACGTC. The V gene is TRBV6-1, the J gene TRBJ2-7; maybe TRBD2 (5 bases). CDR1 is MNHNS, CDR2 SASEGT, per germline. CDR3 length equals 14 residues. V was pared by 2 bases and J by 4 bases, with 12 bases between.

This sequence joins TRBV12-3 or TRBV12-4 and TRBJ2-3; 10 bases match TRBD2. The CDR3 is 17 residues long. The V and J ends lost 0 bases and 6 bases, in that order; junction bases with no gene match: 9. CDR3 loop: CASSLAGSGGLRDTQYF. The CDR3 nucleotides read TGTGCCAGCAGTTTAGCTGGTAGCGGGGGGCTCAGGGATACGCAGTATTTT.

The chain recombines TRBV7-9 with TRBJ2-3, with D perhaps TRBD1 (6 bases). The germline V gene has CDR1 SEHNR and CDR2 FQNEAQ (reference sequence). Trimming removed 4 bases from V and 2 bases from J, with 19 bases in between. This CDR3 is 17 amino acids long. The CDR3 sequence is CASSSHRAGVPTDTQYF. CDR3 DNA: TGTGCCAGCAGCTCACACAGGGCCGGAGTACCCACAGATACGCAGTATTTT.

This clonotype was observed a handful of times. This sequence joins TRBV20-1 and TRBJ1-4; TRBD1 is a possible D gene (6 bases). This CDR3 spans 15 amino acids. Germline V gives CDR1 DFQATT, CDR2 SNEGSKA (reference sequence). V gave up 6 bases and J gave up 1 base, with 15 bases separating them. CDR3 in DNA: TGCAGTGCGGGGAATATCAGGGGAACTAATGAAAAACTGTTTTTT. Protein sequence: CSAGNIRGTNEKLFF.

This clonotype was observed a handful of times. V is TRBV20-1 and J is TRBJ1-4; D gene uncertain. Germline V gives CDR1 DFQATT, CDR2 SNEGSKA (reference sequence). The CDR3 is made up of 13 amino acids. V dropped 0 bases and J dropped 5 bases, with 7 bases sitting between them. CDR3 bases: TGCAGTGCTAGAGAGGCACCGAATGAAAAACTGTTTTTT. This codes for CSAREAPNEKLFF.

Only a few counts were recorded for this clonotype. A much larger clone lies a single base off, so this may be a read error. CDR3 sequence: CSARTGTSGSRQYF. DNA for the CDR3: TGCAGTGCTAGAACCGGGACTAGCGGGAGCAGGCAGTATTTT. The J gene is TRBJ2-3, the V gene TRBV20-1; 14 bases match TRBD2. The V and J ends lost 2 bases and 11 bases, in that order; junction bases with no gene match: 6. The CDR3 runs to 14 residues. Germline assignment: CDR1 DFQATT and CDR2 SNEGSKA (reference sequence).

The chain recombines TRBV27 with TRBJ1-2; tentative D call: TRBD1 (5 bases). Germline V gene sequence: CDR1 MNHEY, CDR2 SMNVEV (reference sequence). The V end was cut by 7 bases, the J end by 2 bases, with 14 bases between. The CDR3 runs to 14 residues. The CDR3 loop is CASKEFRDNYGYTF. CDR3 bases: TGTGCCAGCAAGGAGTTCAGGGACAACTATGGCTACACCTTC.

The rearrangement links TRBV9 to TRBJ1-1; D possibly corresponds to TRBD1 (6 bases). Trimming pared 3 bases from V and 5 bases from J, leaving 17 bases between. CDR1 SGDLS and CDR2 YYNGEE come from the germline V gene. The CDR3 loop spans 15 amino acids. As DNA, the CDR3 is TGTGCCAGCAGCGCAACTACAGGGCTCGGGACTGAAGCTTTCTTT. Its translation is CASSATTGLGTEAFF. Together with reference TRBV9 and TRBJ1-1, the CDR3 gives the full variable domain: DSGVTQTPKHLITATGQRVTLRCSPRSGDLSVYWYQQSLDQGLQFLIQYYNGEERAKGNILERFSAQQFPDLHSELNLSSLELGDSALYFCASSATTGLGTEAFFGQGTRLTVV.

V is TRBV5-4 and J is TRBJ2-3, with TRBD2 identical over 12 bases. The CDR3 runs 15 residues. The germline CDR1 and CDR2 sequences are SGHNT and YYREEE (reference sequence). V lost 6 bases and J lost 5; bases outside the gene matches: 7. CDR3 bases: TGTGCCAGCACCCCTGGACTAGCGGGAAGAGATACGCAGTATTTT. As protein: CASTPGLAGRDTQYF.

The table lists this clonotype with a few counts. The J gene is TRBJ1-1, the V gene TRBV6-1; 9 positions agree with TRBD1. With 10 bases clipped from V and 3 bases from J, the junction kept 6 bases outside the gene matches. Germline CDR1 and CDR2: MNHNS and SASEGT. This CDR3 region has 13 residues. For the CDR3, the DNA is TGTGCCACCGAACAGGGGGCGGACACTGAAGCTTTCTTT. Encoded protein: CATEQGADTEAFF.

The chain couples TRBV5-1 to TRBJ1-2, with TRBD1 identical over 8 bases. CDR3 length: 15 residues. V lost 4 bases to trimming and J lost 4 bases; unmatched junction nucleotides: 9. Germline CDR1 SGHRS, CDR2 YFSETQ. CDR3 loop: CASSLDRGASYGYTF. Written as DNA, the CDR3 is TGCGCCAGCAGCCTAGACAGGGGCGCATCCTATGGCTACACCTTC.

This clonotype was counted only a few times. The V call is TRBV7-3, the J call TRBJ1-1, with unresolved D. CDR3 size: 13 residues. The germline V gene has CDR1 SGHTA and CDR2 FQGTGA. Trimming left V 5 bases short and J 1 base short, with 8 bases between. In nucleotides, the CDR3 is TGTGCCAGCAGCACCATCCCGAACACTGAAGCTTTCTTT. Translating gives CASSTIPNTEAFF.

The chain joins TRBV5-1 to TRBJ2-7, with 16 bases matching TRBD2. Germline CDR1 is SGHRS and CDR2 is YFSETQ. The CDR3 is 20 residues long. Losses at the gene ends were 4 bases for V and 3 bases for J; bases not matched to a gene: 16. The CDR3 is CASSDYHGTSGRADNYEQYF. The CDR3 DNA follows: TGCGCCAGCAGCGACTACCACGGGACTAGCGGGAGGGCCGATAACTACGAGCAGTACTTC.

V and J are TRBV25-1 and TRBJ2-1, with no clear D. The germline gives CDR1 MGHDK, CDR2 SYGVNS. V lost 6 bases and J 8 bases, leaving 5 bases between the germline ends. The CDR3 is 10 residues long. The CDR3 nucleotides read TGTGCCAGCAGGGGCTATGAGCAGTTCTTC. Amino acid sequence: CASRGYEQFF.

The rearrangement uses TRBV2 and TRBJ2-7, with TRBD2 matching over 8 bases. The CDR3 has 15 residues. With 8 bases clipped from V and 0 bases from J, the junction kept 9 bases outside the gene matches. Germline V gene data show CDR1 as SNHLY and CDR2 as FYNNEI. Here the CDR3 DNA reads TGTGCCAGCCGACGAACTAGCGGAGGCTCCTACGAGCAGTACTTC. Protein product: CASRRTSGGSYEQYF.

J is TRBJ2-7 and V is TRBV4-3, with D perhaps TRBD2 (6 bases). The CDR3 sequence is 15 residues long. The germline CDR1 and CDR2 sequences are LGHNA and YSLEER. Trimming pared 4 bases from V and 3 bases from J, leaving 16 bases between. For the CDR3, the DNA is TGCGCCAGCAGCCTGATAGCGGACACCGACTACGAGCAGTACTTC. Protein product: CASSLIADTDYEQYF.

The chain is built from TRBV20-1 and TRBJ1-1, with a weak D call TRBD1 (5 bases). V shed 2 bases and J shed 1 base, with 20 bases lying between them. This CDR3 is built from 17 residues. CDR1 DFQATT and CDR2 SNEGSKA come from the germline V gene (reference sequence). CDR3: CSARSIGRGGGNTEAFF. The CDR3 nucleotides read TGCAGTGCTAGATCCATAGGTCGGGGCGGGGGGAACACTGAAGCTTTCTTT.

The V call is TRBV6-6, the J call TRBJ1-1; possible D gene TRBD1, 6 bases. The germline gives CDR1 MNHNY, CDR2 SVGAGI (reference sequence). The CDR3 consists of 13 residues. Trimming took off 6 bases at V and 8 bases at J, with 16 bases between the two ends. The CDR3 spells CASRSLAGVEAFF. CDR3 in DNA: TGTGCCAGCAGGTCCCTCGCAGGGGTGGAAGCTTTCTTT.

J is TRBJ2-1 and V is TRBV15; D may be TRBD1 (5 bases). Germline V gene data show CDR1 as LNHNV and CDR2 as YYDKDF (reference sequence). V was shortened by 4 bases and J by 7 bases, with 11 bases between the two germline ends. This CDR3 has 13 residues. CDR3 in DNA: TGTGCCACCAGCAAATTGGACATAAATGAGCAGTTCTTC. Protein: CATSKLDINEQFF.

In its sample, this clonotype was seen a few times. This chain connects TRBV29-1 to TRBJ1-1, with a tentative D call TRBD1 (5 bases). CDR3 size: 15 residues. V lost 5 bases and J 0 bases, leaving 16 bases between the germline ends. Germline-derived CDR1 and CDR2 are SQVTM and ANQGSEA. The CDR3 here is CSVSPKGAVNTEAFF. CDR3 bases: TGCAGCGTTTCCCCGAAAGGGGCCGTGAACACTGAAGCTTTCTTT. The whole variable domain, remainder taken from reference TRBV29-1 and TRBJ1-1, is SAVISQKPSRDICQRGTSLTIQCQVDSQVTMMFWYRQQPGQSLTLIATANQGSEATYESGFVIDKFPISRPNLTFSTLTVSNMSPEDSSIYLCSVSPKGAVNTEAFFGQGTRLTVV.

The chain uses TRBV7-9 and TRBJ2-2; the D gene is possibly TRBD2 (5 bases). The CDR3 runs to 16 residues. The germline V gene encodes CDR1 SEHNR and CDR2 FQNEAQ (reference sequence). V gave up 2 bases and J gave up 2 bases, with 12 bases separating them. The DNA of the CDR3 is TGTGCCAGCAGCTTATCGCGGGCACTCAACACCGGGGAGCTGTTTTTT. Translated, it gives CASSLSRALNTGELFF.

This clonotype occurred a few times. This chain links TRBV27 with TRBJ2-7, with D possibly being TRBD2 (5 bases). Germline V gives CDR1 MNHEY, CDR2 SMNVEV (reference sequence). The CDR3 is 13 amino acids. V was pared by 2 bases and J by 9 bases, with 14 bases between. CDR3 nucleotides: TGTGCCAGCAGTTTACACCCCTCTGCGGGGCAGTACTTC. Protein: CASSLHPSAGQYF.

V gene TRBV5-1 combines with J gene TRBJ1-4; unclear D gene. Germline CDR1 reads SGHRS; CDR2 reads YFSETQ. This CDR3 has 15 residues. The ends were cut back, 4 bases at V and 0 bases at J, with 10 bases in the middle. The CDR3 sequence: CASSVRGPTNEKLFF. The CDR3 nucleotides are TGCGCCAGCAGCGTTCGAGGACCAACTAATGAAAAACTGTTTTTT.

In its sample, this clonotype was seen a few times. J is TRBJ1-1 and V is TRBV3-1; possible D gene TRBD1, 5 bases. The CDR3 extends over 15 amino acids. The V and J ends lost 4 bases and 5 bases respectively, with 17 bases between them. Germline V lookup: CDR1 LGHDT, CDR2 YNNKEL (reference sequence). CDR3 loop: CASSPSVGGRTEAFF. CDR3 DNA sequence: TGTGCCAGCAGCCCCTCCGTGGGGGGAAGGACTGAAGCTTTCTTT.

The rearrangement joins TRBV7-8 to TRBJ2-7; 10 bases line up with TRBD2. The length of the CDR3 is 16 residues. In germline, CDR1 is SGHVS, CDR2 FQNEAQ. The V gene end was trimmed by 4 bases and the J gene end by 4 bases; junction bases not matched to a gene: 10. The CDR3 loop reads CASSWNIAGGVYEQYF. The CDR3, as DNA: TGTGCCAGCAGCTGGAATATAGCGGGAGGAGTATACGAGCAGTACTTC.

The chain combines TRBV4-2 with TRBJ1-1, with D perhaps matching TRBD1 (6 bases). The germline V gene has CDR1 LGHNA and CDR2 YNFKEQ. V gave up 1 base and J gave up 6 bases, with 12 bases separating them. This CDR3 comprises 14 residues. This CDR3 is CASSQAGGAAEAFF. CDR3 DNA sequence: TGTGCCAGCAGCCAAGCTGGGGGCGCCGCTGAAGCTTTCTTT.

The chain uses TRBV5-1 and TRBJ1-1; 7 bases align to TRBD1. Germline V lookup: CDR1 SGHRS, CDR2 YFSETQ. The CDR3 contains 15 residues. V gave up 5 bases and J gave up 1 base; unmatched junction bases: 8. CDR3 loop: CASRNEGQWNTEAFF. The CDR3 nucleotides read TGCGCCAGCAGAAACGAGGGACAGTGGAACACTGAAGCTTTCTTT. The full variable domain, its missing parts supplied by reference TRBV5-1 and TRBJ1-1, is KAGVTQTPRYLIKTRGQQVTLSCSPISGHRSVSWYQQTPGQGLQFLFEYFSETQRNKGNFPGRFSGRQFSNSRSEMNVSTLELGDSALYLCASRNEGQWNTEAFFGQGTRLTVV.